The 2 T cell receptor beta chains given below trace back to one sample, sequenced in a study of T cells after yellow fever vaccination. TCRdb re-called the 5' RACE reads through MiXCR, storing one row per CDR3 protein. This table has 620,000 or so distinct CDR3 sequences, about 12% appearing once. The specimen comprised PBMCs, sampled on the day of the yellow fever booster vaccination. These receptors were taken from a man aged 30-40 years who received the YFV17D yellow fever vaccine.

This clonotype was seen only a few times. The chain combines TRBV29-1 with TRBJ1-1; perhaps TRBD1 as D (5 bases). V was shortened by 3 bases and J by 11 bases, with 16 bases between the two germline ends. This CDR3 comprises 12 residues. The germline gives CDR1 SQVTM, CDR2 ANQGSEA. The CDR3 coding sequence is TGCAGCGTTGAGACCAACCGGGACTCTGCTTTCTTT. Translating gives CSVETNRDSAFF. The full variable domain, rest sourced from reference TRBV29-1 and TRBJ1-1, is SAVISQKPSRDICQRGTSLTIQCQVDSQVTMMFWYRQQPGQSLTLIATANQGSEATYESGFVIDKFPISRPNLTFSTLTVSNMSPEDSSIYLCSVETNRDSAFFGQGTRLTVV.

The chain employs TRBV29-1 and TRBJ1-1; D might be TRBD1 (5 bases). With 6 bases removed from V and 4 bases from J, the gap between germline ends came to 15 bases. CDR1 is SQVTM, CDR2 ANQGSEA, per germline. The CDR3 extends over 13 amino acids. Here the CDR3 reads CSVRPGGSTEAFF. In DNA, the CDR3 is TGCAGCGTCCGCCCCGGGGGAAGCACTGAAGCTTTCTTT.